This TCR beta chain originates from a study of blood T cell repertoires in COVID-19. Study-wide background: The samples span acute and convalescent COVID-19 from the United States, Italy and Spain. T cells, B-cell-depleted T cells, or PBMCs supplied cDNA or gDNA.

In the original analysis: Estimated nucleated cell counts came from reference gene primer amplification. Some clones are missing from TCRdb's copy, which holds only in-frame ones; the method was immunoSEQ multiplex PCR. The V and J calls and the clone size are those of that table, but D and trimming were determined from the DNA. The sample contains under 20,000 clones, around 80% of which appear only once. Sequenced input: peripheral blood. The receptor was derived from a man in his fifties or sixties with active or convalescent COVID-19.

The chain's CDR3 is CASSFVAANEQFF. CDR3 in DNA: TGTGCCAGCAGCTTCGTAGCGGCGAATGAGCAGTTCTTC. This chain joins TRBV7-9 and TRBJ2-1; a possible D gene is TRBD2 (6 bases). Looked up from germline, CDR1 is SEHNR and CDR2 is FQNEAQ (reference sequence). V lost 3 bases and J lost 7, with 10 bases in between. This CDR3 is built from 13 residues.